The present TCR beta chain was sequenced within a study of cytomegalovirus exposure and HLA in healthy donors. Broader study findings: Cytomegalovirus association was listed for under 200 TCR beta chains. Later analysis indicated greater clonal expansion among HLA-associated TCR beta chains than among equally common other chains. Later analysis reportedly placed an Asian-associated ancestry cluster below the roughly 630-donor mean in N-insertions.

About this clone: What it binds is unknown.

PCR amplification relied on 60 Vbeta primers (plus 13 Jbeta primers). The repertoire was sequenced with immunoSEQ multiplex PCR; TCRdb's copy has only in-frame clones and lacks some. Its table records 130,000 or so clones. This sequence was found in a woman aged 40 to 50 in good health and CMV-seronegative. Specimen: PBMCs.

The CDR3 sequence: CASSIGGGRKTQYF. The CDR3, as DNA: TGTGCCAGTAGTATAGGCGGGGGGAGGAAGACCCAGTACTTC. The chain links TRBV19 to TRBJ2-5, with 8 bases that match TRBD2. Germline lookup yields CDR1 LNHDA and CDR2 SQIVND (reference sequence). CDR3 length: 14 amino acids. The V gene end was trimmed by 1 base and the J gene end by 6 bases; junction bases not matched to a gene: 4.